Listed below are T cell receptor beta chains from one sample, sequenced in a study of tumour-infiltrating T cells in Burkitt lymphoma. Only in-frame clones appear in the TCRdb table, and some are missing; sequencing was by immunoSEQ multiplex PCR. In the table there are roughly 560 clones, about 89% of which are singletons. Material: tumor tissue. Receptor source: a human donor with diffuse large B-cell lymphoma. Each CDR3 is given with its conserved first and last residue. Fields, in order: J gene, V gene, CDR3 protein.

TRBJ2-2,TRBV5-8,CASSLGQGYAGELFF
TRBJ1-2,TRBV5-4,CASSGLQGVGYTF
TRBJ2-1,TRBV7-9,CASSNPGLAIFNEQFF
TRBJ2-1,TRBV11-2,CASSFANNEQFF
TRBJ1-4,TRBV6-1,CASIGGNEKLFF
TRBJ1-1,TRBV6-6,CASTPLGGGGTEAFF
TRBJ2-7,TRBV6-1,CASATMGDFYEQYF
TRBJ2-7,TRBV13,CASSLGLGISYEQYF
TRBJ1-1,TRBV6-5,CASSSPTGAMTEAFF
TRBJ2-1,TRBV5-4,CASSTGGGGSRNEQFF
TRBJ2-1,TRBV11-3,CASSSGGSLAGGPYNEQFF
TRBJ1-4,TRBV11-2,CASSQGPKLFF
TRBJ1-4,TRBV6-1,CASSKSQGNEKLFF
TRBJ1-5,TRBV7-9,CASSLVGGPNQPQHF
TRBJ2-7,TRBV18,CASSPGGLSYEQYF
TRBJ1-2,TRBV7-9,CASSFQGHGYTF
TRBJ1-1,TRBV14,CASSQLGTANTEAFF
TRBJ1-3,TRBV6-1,CASGGGGNTIYF
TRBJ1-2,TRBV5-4,CASSLESLNYGYTF
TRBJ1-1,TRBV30,CAWSYRTEAFF
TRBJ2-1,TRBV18,CASSQHRGRNEQFF
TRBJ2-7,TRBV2,CASSDWDSSYEQYF
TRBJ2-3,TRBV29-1,CSVEGVGDTQYF
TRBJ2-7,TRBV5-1,CASSLRPTGIYEQYF
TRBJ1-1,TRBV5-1,CASSLAGYTEAFF
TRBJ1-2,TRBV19,CASSFTGGIYYGYTF
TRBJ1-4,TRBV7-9,CASRTGAPTNEKLFF
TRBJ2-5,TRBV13,CASSLGLAVETQYF